These 18 T cell receptor beta chains were sequenced from one sample in a study of blood T cell repertoires in COVID-19 (dated by TCRdb to between 2020 and 2021). Libraries were prepared through the immunoSEQ multiplex PCR assay. Drawn from immuneACCESS, this table holds only the in-frame rearrangements with V and J called that TCRdb kept. Clones are partly lost; checked studies trace under half to an unresolved V gene and leave the rest unexplained. The sample has about 350,000 clones on record, 88% of them singletons. The ten largest clones represent 6% to 8% of the sample. The sample comprised peripheral blood. All receptors come from a woman between 70 and 85 years old with COVID-19, enrolled during active disease.

This rearrangement joins TRBV4-3 to TRBJ2-5, with a possible D match to TRBD2 (6 bases). The CDR3 has 15 amino acids. The V gene lost 2 bases and the J gene lost 5 bases, with 15 bases spanning the gap. Germline-derived CDR1 and CDR2 are LGHNA and YSLEER. In DNA form, the CDR3 reads TGCGCCAGCAGCCAATGGACCGGGCGGGGCGAGACCCAGTACTTC. This gives the protein CASSQWTGRGETQYF.

The chain links TRBV29-1 to TRBJ2-2; 8 nucleotides line up with TRBD1. The CDR3 is 14 amino acids. Germline-derived CDR1 and CDR2 are SQVTM and ANQGSEA. The V and J ends lost 6 bases and 5 bases, in that order; junction bases with no gene match: 8. The CDR3 nucleotides read TGCAGCGTCCTAGGACAGGGTGGGACCGGGGAGCTGTTTTTT. Translation gives CSVLGQGGTGELFF.

The chain employs TRBV24-1 and TRBJ2-4, with D possibly matching TRBD2 (5 bases). Per germline, CDR1 KGHDR and CDR2 SFDVKD. This CDR3 contains 14 residues. V dropped 2 bases and J dropped 7 bases, with 11 bases sitting between them. The CDR3 DNA sequence: TGTGCCACCAGTGATTCGACGAGAGGGAACATTCAGTACTTC. It is translated as CATSDSTRGNIQYF.

The chain couples TRBV5-1 to TRBJ2-7; 7 bases match TRBD2. The germline CDR1 and CDR2 sequences are SGHRS and YFSETQ. J was trimmed by 6 bases and V by 4 bases; bases with no gene match: 10. This CDR3 has 14 residues. In DNA, the CDR3 is TGCGCCAGCAGCGCCCTAGCGGCGCTCTCCGAGCAGTACTTC. Its protein product is CASSALAALSEQYF.

Note on this clone: Other DNA sequences from this sample encode an identical CDR3 as well. V gene TRBV5-1 combines with J gene TRBJ1-1; D perhaps matches TRBD1 (6 bases). Per germline, CDR1 SGHRS and CDR2 YFSETQ. V was cut by 4 bases and J by 0 bases, with 10 bases left in between. The CDR3 length is 14 residues. CDR3 region: CASSRTVMNTEAFF. CDR3 nucleotides: TGCGCCAGCAGCAGGACAGTAATGAACACTGAAGCTTTCTTT.

This sequence joins TRBV30 and TRBJ2-1; 9 nucleotides match TRBD2. V shed 0 bases, J shed 10 bases, and the junction held 13 bases outside the gene matches. Germline CDR1 and CDR2: GTSNPN and SVGIG (reference sequence). The CDR3 sequence is 16 residues long. CDR3 bases: TGTGCCTGGAGTGTACGGTGGCGGGGGGGCACTGGAGAGCAGTTCTTC. This codes for CAWSVRWRGGTGEQFF.

The chain has TRBV10-2 and TRBJ1-2, with TRBD1 identical over 9 bases. Germline V gene sequence: CDR1 WSHSY, CDR2 SAAADI. V gave up 8 bases and J gave up 6 bases; unmatched junction bases: 4. The CDR3 is 12 amino acids. The CDR3: CASSQGANGYTF. Here the CDR3 DNA reads TGCGCCAGCTCACAGGGGGCAAATGGCTACACCTTC.

This CDR3 reads CASSYNRGGEKLFF. The CDR3 region has the DNA TGTGCCAGCAGTTACAACAGGGGGGGTGAAAAACTGTTTTTT. The V and J genes are TRBV6-5 and TRBJ1-4; 8 bases fit TRBD1. CDR3 length: 14 amino acids. The germline CDR1 and CDR2 sequences are MNHEY and SVGAGI. Losses at the gene ends were 2 bases for V and 7 bases for J; bases not matched to a gene: 3.

There are a few counts of this clone. The chain couples TRBV4-2 to TRBJ1-6; D gene unclear. The length of the CDR3 is 14 residues. Looked up from germline, CDR1 is LGHNA and CDR2 is YNFKEQ. Trimming cost V 0 bases and J 13 bases, with 13 bases left between them. The CDR3 DNA follows: TGTGCCAGCAGCCAAGATAAAGGAAAACAGCCCCTCCACTTT. Protein sequence: CASSQDKGKQPLHF.

The chain employs TRBV4-1 and TRBJ2-1; D gene ambiguous. V lost 2 bases and J lost 4, with 9 bases in between. Germline V CDR1 and CDR2: MGHRA, YSYEKL. This CDR3 has 14 amino acids. The CDR3 bases are TGCGCCAGCAGCCAACCTGGAGCGTACAATGAGCAGTTCTTC. Protein sequence: CASSQPGAYNEQFF.

This chain links TRBV6-2 or TRBV6-3 with TRBJ1-6, with D possibly matching TRBD1 (5 bases). CDR1 is MNHEY and CDR2 is SVGEGT in the germline V gene. V was pared by 3 bases and J by 8 bases, with 11 bases between. CDR3 length: 14 amino acids. The CDR3 DNA follows: TGTGCCAGCAGTTATTCGGGGGGAGATTCACCCCTCCACTTT. Translation gives CASSYSGGDSPLHF.

V is TRBV2 and J is TRBJ2-7, with a possible D match to TRBD1 (6 bases). CDR1 SNHLY and CDR2 FYNNEI come from the germline V gene. The CDR3 contains 11 residues. Trimming stripped 11 bases from V and 2 bases from J, with 10 bases between. This CDR3 is CAGRTAYEQYF. CDR3 DNA sequence: TGTGCCGGTAGGACAGCCTACGAGCAGTACTTC.

The gene calls are TRBV5-1 and TRBJ2-1; 10 nucleotides align to TRBD2. V shed 2 bases, J shed 1 base, and the junction held 3 bases outside the gene matches. The germline gives CDR1 SGHRS, CDR2 YFSETQ. The CDR3 is 16 amino acids. CDR3 nucleotide sequence: TGCGCCAGCAGCTTTACTAGCGGGGCGTCCTACAATGAGCAGTTCTTC. Protein product: CASSFTSGASYNEQFF.

The J gene is TRBJ2-2, the V gene TRBV27, with D possibly matching TRBD2 (7 bases). V gave up 5 bases and J gave up 4 bases, with 17 bases separating them. Germline loops: CDR1 MNHEY, CDR2 SMNVEV (reference sequence). The CDR3 has 16 residues. Here the CDR3 DNA reads TGTGCCAGCAGTCCTAGGGGGGGTTCTACCACCGGGGAGCTGTTTTTT. Protein product: CASSPRGGSTTGELFF.

V is TRBV12-3 or TRBV12-4 and J is TRBJ2-1; 7 nucleotides agree with TRBD2. CDR3 length equals 13 residues. V shed 3 bases and J 6 bases; nucleotides not matched to a gene: 2. The CDR3 sequence is CASSFRGVNEQFF. The CDR3 DNA is TGTGCCAGCAGTTTCCGGGGGGTCAATGAGCAGTTCTTC.

V and J are TRBV5-4 and TRBJ1-4, with TRBD1 matching over 7 bases. With V trimmed by 3 bases and J by 6 bases, 8 bases remained unmatched. The CDR3 totals 15 residues. CDR1 and CDR2 from the germline V gene are SGHNT and YYREEE (reference sequence). The CDR3 reads CASSSTGASDEKLFF. The CDR3 DNA sequence: TGTGCCAGCAGCTCCACAGGGGCTTCGGATGAAAAACTGTTTTTT.

The chain recombines TRBV28 with TRBJ1-1; D is unresolved. Germline V gene lookup returns CDR1 MDHEN and CDR2 SYDVKM. CDR3 length equals 14 residues. Trimming cost V 6 bases and J 1 base, with 12 bases left between them. CDR3 amino acids: CASRKTAENTEAFF. CDR3 bases: TGTGCCAGCAGAAAAACGGCGGAGAACACTGAAGCTTTCTTT.

CDR3 DNA sequence: TGTGCCTGGGGCCGGGAGTACAATGAGCAGTTCTTC. This codes for CAWGREYNEQFF. This chain links TRBV30 with TRBJ2-1; tentatively, D is TRBD2 (6 bases). The length of the CDR3 is 12 residues. Germline assignment: CDR1 GTSNPN and CDR2 SVGIG (reference sequence). Trimming cost V 5 bases and J 4 bases, with 9 bases left between them.